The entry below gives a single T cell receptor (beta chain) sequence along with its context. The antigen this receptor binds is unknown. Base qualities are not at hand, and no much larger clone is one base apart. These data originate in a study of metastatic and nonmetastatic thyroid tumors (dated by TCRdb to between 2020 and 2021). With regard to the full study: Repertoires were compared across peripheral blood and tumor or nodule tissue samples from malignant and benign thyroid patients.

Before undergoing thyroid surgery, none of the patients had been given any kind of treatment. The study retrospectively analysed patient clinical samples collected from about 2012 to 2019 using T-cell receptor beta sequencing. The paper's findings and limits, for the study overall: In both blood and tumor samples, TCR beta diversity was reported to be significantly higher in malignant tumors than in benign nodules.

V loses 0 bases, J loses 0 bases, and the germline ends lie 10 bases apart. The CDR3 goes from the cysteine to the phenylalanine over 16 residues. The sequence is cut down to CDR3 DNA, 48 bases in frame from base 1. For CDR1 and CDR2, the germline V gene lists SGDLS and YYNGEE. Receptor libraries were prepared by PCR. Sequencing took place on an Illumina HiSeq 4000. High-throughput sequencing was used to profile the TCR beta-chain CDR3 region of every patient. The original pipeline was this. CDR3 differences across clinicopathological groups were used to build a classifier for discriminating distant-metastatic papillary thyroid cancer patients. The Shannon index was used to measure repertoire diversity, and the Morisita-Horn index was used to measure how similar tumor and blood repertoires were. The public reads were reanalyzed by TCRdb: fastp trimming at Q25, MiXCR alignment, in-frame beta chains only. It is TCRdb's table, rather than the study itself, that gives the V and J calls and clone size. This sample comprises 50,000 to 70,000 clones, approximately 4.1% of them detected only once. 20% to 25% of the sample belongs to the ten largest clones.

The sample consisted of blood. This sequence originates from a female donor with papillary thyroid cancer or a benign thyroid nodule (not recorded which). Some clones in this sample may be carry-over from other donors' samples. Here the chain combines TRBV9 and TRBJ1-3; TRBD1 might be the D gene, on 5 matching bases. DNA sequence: TGTGCCAGCAGCGTAGATCCGGACAACTCTGGAAACACCATATATTTT. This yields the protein CASSVDPDNSGNTIYF.